These 11 T cell receptor beta chains were sequenced from one sample in a study of naive and memory T cell subsets. Two oligonucleotides, mixed equimolar, formed the beta constant-region primer covering TRBC1 and TRBC2. The ligated cDNA underwent four PCR rounds using SP2 and nested alpha and beta constant-region primers. TCRdb called the UMI-ligation and nested PCR reads again in MiXCR, with one record for every CDR3 protein. In the table there are 8,500 to 10,000 distinct CDR3 sequences, around 5.6% of which are singletons. The source material was CD4+ TEMRA cells from blood. Subset given: effector memory re-expressing CD45RA, CD45RA+ CD27-. The receptor source for this set is a human donor in good health.

V gene TRBV6-1 combines with J gene TRBJ2-5; the match to TRBD2 covers 14 bases. The ends lost 6 bases at V and 3 bases at J; junction bases unmatched: 6. Germline-derived CDR1 and CDR2 are MNHNS and SASEGT. CDR3 length equals 16 residues. CDR3 residues: CASRPEGLAGEETQYF. The CDR3 DNA sequence: TGTGCCAGCAGGCCAGAGGGACTAGCGGGAGAAGAGACCCAGTACTTC.

Ten or more counts support this clonotype. The rearrangement joins TRBV29-1 to TRBJ2-3; 7 nucleotides match TRBD1. This CDR3 spans 13 amino acids. Unmatched junction bases numbered 3, after V lost 3 bases and J lost 3 bases. Germline CDR1 is SQVTM and CDR2 is ANQGSEA. The CDR3 protein is CSVDFRGTDTQYF. The CDR3 DNA reads as TGCAGCGTTGATTTCAGGGGGACAGATACGCAGTATTTT.

This clonotype was seen ten or more times. The rearrangement joins TRBV20-1 to TRBJ2-7; D gene uncertain. CDR3 size: 15 residues. The V end lost 6 bases, the J end lost 3 bases, and 21 bases lay between the germline ends. Per germline, CDR1 DFQATT and CDR2 SNEGSKA (reference sequence). CDR3 DNA sequence: TGCAGTGCACCCAGCCCCGTGGAGAATCTCTACGAGCAGTACTTC. Amino acids: CSAPSPVENLYEQYF.

This clonotype was detected only a few times. The chain uses TRBV7-9 and TRBJ2-4; perhaps D is TRBD1 or TRBD2 (5 bases each). V dropped 2 bases and J dropped 0 bases, with 17 bases sitting between them. The CDR3 length is 18 residues. In germline, CDR1 is SEHNR, CDR2 FQNEAQ (reference sequence). The CDR3 DNA reads TGTGCCAGCAGCTTATGGCAGGGAGACAATCTAGCCAAAAACATTCAGTACTTC. Amino acid sequence: CASSLWQGDNLAKNIQYF.

This clonotype has ten or more counts. This chain uses TRBV12-5 with TRBJ2-3; D not resolved. V gave up 9 bases and J gave up 4 bases, with 11 bases separating them. Looked up from germline, CDR1 is LGHNT and CDR2 is FRNRAP. CDR3 length: 12 residues. The CDR3: CASLGWADTQYF. DNA for the CDR3: TGTGCTAGCCTAGGATGGGCAGATACGCAGTATTTT.

This clonotype showed up many times. The chain employs TRBV9 and TRBJ2-1; TRBD2 aligns across 9 bases. This CDR3 has 15 amino acids. V lost 0 bases to trimming and J lost 8 bases; unmatched junction nucleotides: 6. Germline-derived CDR1 and CDR2 are SGDLS and YYNGEE. The CDR3 is CASSVALAGLDEQFF. CDR3 bases: TGTGCCAGCAGCGTAGCTCTAGCGGGGTTGGATGAGCAGTTCTTC.

V is TRBV30 and J is TRBJ2-5; the D gene is possibly TRBD1 (6 bases). V dropped 3 bases and J dropped 5 bases, with 16 bases sitting between them. Germline CDR1 GTSNPN, CDR2 SVGIG (reference sequence). This CDR3 spans 14 amino acids. CDR3 sequence reads: CAWRTQGSVETQYF. CDR3 DNA: TGTGCCTGGAGAACCCAGGGGTCGGTGGAGACCCAGTACTTC.

This clonotype was counted many times. V is TRBV29-1 and J is TRBJ1-2; weak D call: TRBD1 (5 bases). This CDR3 region has 11 residues. The V end lost 7 bases, the J end lost 8 bases, and 14 bases lay between the germline ends. CDR1 and CDR2 from the germline V gene are SQVTM and ANQGSEA. CDR3 nucleotide sequence: TGCAGCGGTCTCCAGGGTGGGGGCTACACCTTC. Protein product: CSGLQGGGYTF.

This clonotype came up many times. The chain employs TRBV6-6 and TRBJ2-7; D not resolved. There are 11 residues in the CDR3. The V gene's germline CDR1 is MNHNY and CDR2 SVGAGI (reference sequence). V shed 8 bases and J shed 7 bases, with 12 bases lying between them. The DNA for the CDR3 is TGTGCCAGCTCCATGACCTTTGAGCAGTACTTC. Translated: CASSMTFEQYF.

The chain carries TRBV20-1 and TRBJ2-1; 8 bases agree with TRBD2. CDR3 length: 13 amino acids. Germline CDR1 is DFQATT and CDR2 is SNEGSKA (reference sequence). The trim removed 6 bases at V and 6 bases at J, leaving 7 bases unmatched. DNA of the CDR3: TGCAGTGCCCACCGGGGGGGCCGCAATGAGCAGTTCTTC. It is translated as CSAHRGGRNEQFF.

This clonotype was seen only a few times. The chain carries TRBV10-3 and TRBJ1-2, with D perhaps TRBD1 (6 bases). CDR1 and CDR2 (germline): ENHRY, SYGVKD. V was pared by 3 bases and J by 2 bases, with 10 bases between. This CDR3 comprises 14 residues. This chain's CDR3 is CAISEPGGNYGYTF. CDR3 in DNA: TGTGCCATCAGTGAACCGGGGGGCAACTATGGCTACACCTTC.